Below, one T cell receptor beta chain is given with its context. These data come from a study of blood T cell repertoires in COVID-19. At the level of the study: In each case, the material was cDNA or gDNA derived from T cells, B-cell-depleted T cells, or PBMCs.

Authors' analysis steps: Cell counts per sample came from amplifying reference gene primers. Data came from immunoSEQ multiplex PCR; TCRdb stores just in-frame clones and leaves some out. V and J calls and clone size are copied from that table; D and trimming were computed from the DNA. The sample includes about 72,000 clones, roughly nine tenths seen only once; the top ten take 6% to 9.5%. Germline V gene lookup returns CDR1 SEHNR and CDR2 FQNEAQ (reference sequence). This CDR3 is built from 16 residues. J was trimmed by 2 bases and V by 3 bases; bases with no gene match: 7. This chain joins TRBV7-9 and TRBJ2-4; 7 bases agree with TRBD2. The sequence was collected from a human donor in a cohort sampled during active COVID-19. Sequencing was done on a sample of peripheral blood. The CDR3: CASSLNSGSTKNIQYF. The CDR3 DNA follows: TGTGCCAGCAGCTTGAATAGCGGGTCGACCAAAAACATTCAGTACTTC.